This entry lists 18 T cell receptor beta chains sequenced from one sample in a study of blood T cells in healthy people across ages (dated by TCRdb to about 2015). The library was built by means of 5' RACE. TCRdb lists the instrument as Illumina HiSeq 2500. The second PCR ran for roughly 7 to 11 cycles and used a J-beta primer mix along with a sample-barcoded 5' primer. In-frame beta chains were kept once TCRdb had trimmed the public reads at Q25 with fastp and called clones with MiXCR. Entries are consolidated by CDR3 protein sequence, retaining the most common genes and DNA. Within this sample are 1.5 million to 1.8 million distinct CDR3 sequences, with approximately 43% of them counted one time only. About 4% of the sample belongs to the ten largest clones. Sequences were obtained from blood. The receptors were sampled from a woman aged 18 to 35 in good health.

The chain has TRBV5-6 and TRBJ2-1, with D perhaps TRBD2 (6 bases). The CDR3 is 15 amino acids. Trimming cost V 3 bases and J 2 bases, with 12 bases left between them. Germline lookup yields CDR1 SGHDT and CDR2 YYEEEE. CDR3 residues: CASSYGGSAYNEQFF. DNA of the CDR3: TGTGCCAGCAGCTATGGGGGGTCTGCCTACAATGAGCAGTTCTTC.

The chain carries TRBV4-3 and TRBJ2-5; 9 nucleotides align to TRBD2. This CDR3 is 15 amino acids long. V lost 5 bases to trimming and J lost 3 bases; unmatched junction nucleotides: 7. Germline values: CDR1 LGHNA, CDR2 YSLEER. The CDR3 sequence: CASSYSWTSEETQYF. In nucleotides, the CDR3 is TGCGCCAGCAGCTATTCTTGGACTAGCGAAGAGACCCAGTACTTC.

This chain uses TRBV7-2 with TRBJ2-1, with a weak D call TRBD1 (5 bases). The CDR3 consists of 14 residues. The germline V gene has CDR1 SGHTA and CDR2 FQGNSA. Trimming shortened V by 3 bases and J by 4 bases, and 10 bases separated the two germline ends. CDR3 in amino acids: CASSFPSGYNEQFF. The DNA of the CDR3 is TGTGCCAGCAGCTTCCCCTCAGGGTACAATGAGCAGTTCTTC.

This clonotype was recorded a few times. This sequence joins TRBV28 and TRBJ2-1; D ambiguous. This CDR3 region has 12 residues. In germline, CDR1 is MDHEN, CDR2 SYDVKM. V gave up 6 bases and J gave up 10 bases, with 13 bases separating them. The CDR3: CASSLESGEQFF. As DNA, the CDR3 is TGTGCCAGCAGCCTCGAAAGTGGGGAGCAGTTCTTC.

The chain's CDR3 is CASRATLNYGYTF. The CDR3 region has the DNA TGTGCCAGCAGGGCAACACTAAACTATGGCTACACCTTC. The chain is built from TRBV12-3 or TRBV12-4 and TRBJ1-2, with no clear D. CDR3 size: 13 residues. Trimming cost V 6 bases and J 2 bases, with 10 bases left between them.

CDR3 nucleotide sequence: TGCAGTGCTAGGTGGCCAGGGGGGCTAATTTGGACCCAGCATTTT. Protein product: CSARWPGGLIWTQHF. This chain joins TRBV20-1 and TRBJ1-5, with 7 bases identical to TRBD1. This CDR3 has 15 amino acids. Germline trimming cut 3 bases from V and 11 bases from J; bases unmatched to any gene: 16. The germline V gene encodes CDR1 DFQATT and CDR2 SNEGSKA (reference sequence).

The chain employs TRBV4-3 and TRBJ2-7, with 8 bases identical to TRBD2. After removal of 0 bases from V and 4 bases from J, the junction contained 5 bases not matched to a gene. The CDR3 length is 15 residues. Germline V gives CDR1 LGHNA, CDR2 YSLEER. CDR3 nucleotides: TGCGCCAGCAGCCAAGAGGTGGCGGGAGGTTACGAGCAGTACTTC. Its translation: CASSQEVAGGYEQYF.

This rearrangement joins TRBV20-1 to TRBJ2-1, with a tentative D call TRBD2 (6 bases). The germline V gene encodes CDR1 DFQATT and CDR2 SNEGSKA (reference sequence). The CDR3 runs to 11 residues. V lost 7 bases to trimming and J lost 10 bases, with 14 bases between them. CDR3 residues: CSVPEGGEQFF. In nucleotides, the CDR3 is TGCAGTGTCCCGGAGGGCGGGGAGCAGTTCTTC.

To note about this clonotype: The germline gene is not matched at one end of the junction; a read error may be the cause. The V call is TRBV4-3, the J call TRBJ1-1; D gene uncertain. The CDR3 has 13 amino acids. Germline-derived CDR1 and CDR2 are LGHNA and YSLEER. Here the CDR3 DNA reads TGCGCCAGCAGCCAACTTAGAAGCACTGAAGCTTACTTT. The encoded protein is CASSQLRSTEAYF.

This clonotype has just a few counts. CDR3 coding DNA: TGTGCCAGCAGTCCACGACAGGGGGCCACCTCTGGGGCCAACGTCCTGACTTTC. This translates into CASSPRQGATSGANVLTF. V and J are TRBV12-3 or TRBV12-4 and TRBJ2-6, with TRBD1 matching over 10 bases. After removal of 5 bases from V and 0 bases from J, the junction contained 7 bases not matched to a gene. The CDR3 consists of 18 residues.

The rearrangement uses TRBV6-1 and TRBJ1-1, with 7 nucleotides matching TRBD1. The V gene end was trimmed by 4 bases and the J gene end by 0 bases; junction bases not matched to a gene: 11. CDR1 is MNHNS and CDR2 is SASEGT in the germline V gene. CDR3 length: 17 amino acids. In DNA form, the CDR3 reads TGTGCCAGCAGTGTCATTGGACAGGAAAATATGAACACTGAAGCTTTCTTT. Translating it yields CASSVIGQENMNTEAFF.

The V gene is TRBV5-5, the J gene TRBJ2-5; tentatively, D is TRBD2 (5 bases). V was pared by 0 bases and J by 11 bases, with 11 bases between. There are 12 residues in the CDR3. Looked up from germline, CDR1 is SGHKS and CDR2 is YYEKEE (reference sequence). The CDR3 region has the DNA TGTGCCAGCAGCTTGGGCGGGCCTAAGCAGTACTTC. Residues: CASSLGGPKQYF.

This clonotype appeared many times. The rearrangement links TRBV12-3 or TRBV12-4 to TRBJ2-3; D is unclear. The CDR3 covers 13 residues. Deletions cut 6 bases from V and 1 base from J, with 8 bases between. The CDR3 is CASSQLGTDTQYF. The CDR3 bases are TGTGCCAGCAGCCAACTGGGCACAGATACGCAGTATTTT.

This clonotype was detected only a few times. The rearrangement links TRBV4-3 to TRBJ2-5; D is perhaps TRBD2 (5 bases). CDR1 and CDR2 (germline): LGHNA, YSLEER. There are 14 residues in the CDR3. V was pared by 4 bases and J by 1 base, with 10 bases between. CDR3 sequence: CASSLDGGQETQYF. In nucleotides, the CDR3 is TGCGCCAGCAGCCTGGACGGAGGCCAAGAGACCCAGTACTTC.

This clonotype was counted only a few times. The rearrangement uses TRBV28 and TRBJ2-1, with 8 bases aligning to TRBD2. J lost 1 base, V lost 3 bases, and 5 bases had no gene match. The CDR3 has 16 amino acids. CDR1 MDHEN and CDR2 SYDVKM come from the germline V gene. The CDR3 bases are TGTGCCAGCAGTTTCGAGCGGGGGATTTCCTACAATGAGCAGTTCTTC. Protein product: CASSFERGISYNEQFF.

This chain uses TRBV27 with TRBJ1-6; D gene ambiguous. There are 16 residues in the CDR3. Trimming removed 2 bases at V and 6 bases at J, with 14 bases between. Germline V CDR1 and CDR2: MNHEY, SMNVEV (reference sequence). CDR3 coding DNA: TGTGCCAGCAGTTTAACCCGGGTTAAATCTAATTCACCCCTCCACTTT. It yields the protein CASSLTRVKSNSPLHF.

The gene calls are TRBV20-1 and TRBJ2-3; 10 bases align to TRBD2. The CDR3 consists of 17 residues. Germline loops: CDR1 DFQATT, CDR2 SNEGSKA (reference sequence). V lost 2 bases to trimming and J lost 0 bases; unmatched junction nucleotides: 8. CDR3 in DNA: TGCAGTGCTAGAAGGGCGCGACTAGCGGGCAGCACAGATACGCAGTATTTT. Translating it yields CSARRARLAGSTDTQYF.

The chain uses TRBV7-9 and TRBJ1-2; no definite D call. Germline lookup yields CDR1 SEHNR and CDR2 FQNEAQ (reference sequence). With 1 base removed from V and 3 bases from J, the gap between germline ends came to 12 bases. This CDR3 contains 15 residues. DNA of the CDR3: TGTGCCAGCAGCTTAGGAGGAGGGTTTGACTATGGCTACACCTTC. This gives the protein CASSLGGGFDYGYTF. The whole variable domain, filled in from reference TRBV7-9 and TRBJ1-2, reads DTGVSQNPRHKITKRGQNVTFRCDPISEHNRLYWYRQTLGQGPEFLTYFQNEAQLEKSRLLSDRFSAERPKGSFSTLEIQRTEQGDSAMYLCASSLGGGFDYGYTFGSGTRLTVV.